This T cell receptor beta chain is drawn from a study of tumor-infiltrating lymphocytes in primary liver carcinoma. Study context: The patients comprised men and women between the ages of 30 and 69 years. Sequencing of the samples generated roughly 3.5 to 7.13 million productive TCRbeta reads, with similar yields across tissue types.

The blood RNA (from unsorted whole blood) was obtained, and germline DNA was also extracted. With regard to this clonotype: Its matching antigen is unknown. One end of the junction varies from germline; a read error may be responsible.

Findings of the study overall: Tumors had a top-250-clone fraction that was significantly higher than blood (p = 0.039). Tumor region pairs overlapped more than did tumor-adjacent and tumor-blood pairs.

cDNA specific to TCR beta was made from 500 to 650 ng of total RNA, with a constant-region primer employed for priming. Three-round nested multiplex PCR performed with slightly modified ARM-PCR produced the TCR beta libraries. Use of TRBV1-TRBV30 forward primers with a C-beta reverse primer characterized the first two PCR rounds, which lasted about 10 cycles each. In TCRdb, the multiplex PCR reads were re-called with MiXCR into one record per CDR3 protein. The sample shows 310,000 or so distinct CDR3 sequences, less than 70% of them seen only once. The germline gives CDR1 SGHDN, CDR2 FVKESK. The CDR3 sequence is 15 residues long.

The TCR originated in a middle-aged man with primary liver carcinoma and hepatitis B virus infection. What was sequenced was peripheral blood. V is TRBV14 and J is TRBJ2-1; D is perhaps TRBD1 (5 bases). DNA of the CDR3: TGTACCAGCAGCCAGTACAGGAGCTCCTACAATGAGCAGTTCTTC. Translation gives CTSSQYRSSYNEQFF.